This T cell receptor beta chain was identified during a study of shared clonotypes between healthy human individuals (dated by TCRdb to the early 2020s). Concerning the study at large: The cohort comprised two women and a few men aged 18 to 49 years. For each donor, CD4 naive and CD4 memory were each given three plates, CD8 naive was given two plates, and CD8 memory was given one plate. To estimate repertoire size and how much clonotype sharing occurs between individuals, the study deeply sequenced the blood TCR repertoires of a handful of healthy adults. Libraries were prepared and TCR repertoires were sequenced by different laboratories using diverse techniques, in order to increase sequencing depth and limit assay-specific biases. Between about 0.8 and 9 billion PBMCs per donor were obtained by leukapheresis.

TCR CDR3 regions were amplified from genomic DNA by multiplex PCR using the deep immunoSEQ assay. Extracted genomic DNA from each cell subset was distributed evenly across all wells of several immunoSEQ 96-well plates, and each plate was treated as a replicate. For sorted subsets, 150 to 200 ng genomic DNA, equal to some 28,000 T cell genomes, was loaded into each replicate PCR. Purified libraries were quantified with a Qubit 3.0 fluorometer, sized on a Bioanalyzer 2100, and re-quantified with the KAPA Library Quantification kit. A separate single-read 150-cycle Illumina NextSeq 550 flow cell was used to sequence each immunoSEQ 96-well plate. The study's processing was this. The immunoSEQ output contained only junctional sequences without quality scores, so filtering could not match that applied to full-length reads. To assign V/J genes and CDR3, sequences were annotated against IMGT germline references using PyIR, a Python wrapper for IgBLAST v1.9. Reads were removed for weak V/J assignments (E-value above 1e-6), missing CDR3, stop codons, out-of-frame junctions, or ambiguous translated residues. V3J clonotypes were defined as sequences sharing the same inferred V gene, J gene, and CDR3 amino acid sequence. Percentage overlap between repertoires was calculated by dividing the number of shared unique clonotypes by the size of the smaller repertoire. Richness of each repertoire was evaluated using RTK rarefaction, the Chao1 estimator, and Recon v2.1 estimates of unobserved clonotypes. For all TCRbeta clonotypes obtained by the gDNA method from a handful of donors, generation probabilities were computed with OLGA. Drawn from immuneACCESS, this table holds only the in-frame rearrangements with V and J called that TCRdb kept. Clones are partly lost; checked studies trace under half to an unresolved V gene and leave the rest unexplained. Clone size and V and J calls were adopted from that table, with D and trimming inferred from the DNA. The table for this sample lists roughly 2.5 million clones; just over 90% of them were counted only once. The leading ten clones occupy 0.11% to 0.15% of the sample.

Points on this clone: Its recognized antigen is unknown. Per-base quality was not reported, and no clone a single base away is much larger than it. The same CDR3 also results from other DNA sequences found in this sample.

The donors were healthy, HIV-negative adults who had no recently reported acute infections or vaccinations. Only Caucasian adults living in Nashville, Tennessee, USA were represented among the donors. Magnetic negative selection was used to enrich CD4+ T cells, after which naive cells were positively selected on CD45RA and the negative fraction became the memory subset. Blood was obtained by leukapheresis, after which PBMCs were separated by Ficoll-Histopaque density gradient centrifugation and cryopreserved in liquid nitrogen vapor phase. Analytical flow cytometry was used to check the purity and quantity of every magnetically sorted T cell population. Each sorted fraction had its genomic DNA isolated and then quantified by UV absorbance on a Nanodrop 2000c. The CDR3 runs 13 residues from the cysteine to the phenylalanine. The entry retains the CDR3 DNA only, 39 bases that are in frame from base 1. CDR1 and CDR2 (MNHNS, SASEGT) derive from the germline V gene. V is shortened by 3 bases, J by 4 bases, and the region joining them spans 9 bases.

Here is what the overall study found, with its caveats: Compared with non-shared clonotypes, the clonotypes found in all four sorted-subset donors had higher generation probabilities. Because the study included a small number of donors, the genetic and exposure-history diversity represented was limited. Only blood was sampled, and tissue TCR repertoires likely differ from those in blood. Even with the large sequencing depth, rarefaction of the sorted-subset datasets indicated that sequencing was incomplete. When a handful of donors were compared, the shared fraction of clonotypes was around 5% for naive CD4, over 3% for naive CD8, 2% to 2.5% for memory CD4, and around 0.37% for memory CD8. Naive subsets generally had larger estimated clonotype richness than memory subsets did. Pairwise subsampling indicated that sequencing depth was expected to affect the degree of clonotype sharing among donors.

Recombination connected TRBV6-1 to TRBJ1-2; a confident D gene designation cannot be given. The sequence was collected from a young man in good health. Sequenced: naive CD4+ T cells sorted from blood. Read against the paper, the sample's cell subset or site label means: CD45RA+ positively selected. The CDR3 region has the sequence CASSEGGSYGYTF. The DNA sequence is given as TGTGCCAGCAGTGAGGGTGGGAGCTATGGCTACACCTTC.